A selection of T cell receptor beta chains follows, all from one sample in a study of blood T cell repertoires in COVID-19. Assay: immunoSEQ multiplex PCR; the TCRdb copy retains only in-frame clones and omits some. The sample consists of approximately 250,000 clones, under 95% of them appearing once. The material sequenced was PBMCs or T cells enriched from blood (not recorded which). The receptors were gathered from a man aged 40-50 years who had been exposed to COVID-19. The CDR3 runs from the conserved cysteine through the conserved F or W. A D gene is named only where the DNA matches it firmly. The size field is filled for only some rows; it gives once, few, many or a size class.

d_call	v_call	j_call	clone_size	cdr3_nt	cdr3_aa
-	TRBV12-3/TRBV12-4	TRBJ1-2	-	TGTGCCAGCAGTTCCGGTCCCTATGGCTACACCTTC	CASSSGPYGYTF
-	TRBV3-1/TRBV3-2	TRBJ2-2	-	TGTGCCAGCAGCCTTTTAGCGGAGAGGAACACCGGGGAGCTGTTTTTT	CASSLLAERNTGELFF
TRBD1	TRBV15	TRBJ1-5	-	TGTGCCACCAGCAATACGGGACAGCTGCTCAATCAGCCCCAGCATTTT	CATSNTGQLLNQPQHF
-	TRBV7-2	TRBJ1-1	-	TGTGCCAGCAGCCCCCGGGAGGGCGGAGCTTTCTTT	CASSPREGGAFF
-	TRBV9	TRBJ2-7	-	TGTGCCAGCAGCGTAGGAGGGAGCCACGAGCAGTACTTC	CASSVGGSHEQYF
TRBD2	TRBV14	TRBJ2-1	-	TGTGCCAGCAGTCCCGGACTAGCGGGAGTCAATGAGCAGTTCTTC	CASSPGLAGVNEQFF
-	TRBV10-3	TRBJ1-1	-	TGTGCCATCAGTGAGTTAGGGGCTGAAGCTTTCTTT	CAISELGAEAFF
TRBD1	TRBV19	TRBJ1-2	-	TGTGCCAGTAGTATAACACAGGGGAACTATGGCTACACCTTC	CASSITQGNYGYTF
-	TRBV6-1	TRBJ1-2	few	TGTGCCAGCAGTGAAGAGGACAGTGGGGCTGCTGGCTACACCTTC	CASSEEDSGAAGYTF
-	TRBV4-1	TRBJ2-1	-	TGCGCCAGCAGCCAAGCCGGGACATTCGCGAACTACAATGAGCAGTTCTTC	CASSQAGTFANYNEQFF
TRBD1	TRBV5-1	TRBJ1-1	once	TGCGCCAGCAGCCAGGGACAGTTGAACACTGAAGCTTTCTTT	CASSQGQLNTEAFF
-	TRBV5-4	TRBJ1-1	-	TGTGCCAGCAGCTTGACAAGGAACACTGAAGCTTTCTTT	CASSLTRNTEAFF
-	TRBV6-5	TRBJ2-1	-	TGTGCCAGCAGGGGCTTTGAGAATGAGCAGTTCTTC	CASRGFENEQFF
-	TRBV4-1	TRBJ1-2	-	TGCGCCAGCAGCCAAGTTGGTAGGGAGGGATATGGCTACACCTTC	CASSQVGREGYGYTF
-	TRBV7-2	TRBJ1-2	-	TGTGCCAGCAGCCTAGGAGGAGGGAACTATGGCTACACCTTC	CASSLGGGNYGYTF
-	TRBV7-9	TRBJ1-1	few	TGTGCCAGCAGCTTAGTCCCTGTGAGGGACATGAACACTGAAGCTTTCTTT	CASSLVPVRDMNTEAFF
-	TRBV28	TRBJ2-7	-	TGTGCCAGCAGTACCGGGGTCTACGAGCAGTACTTC	CASSTGVYEQYF
TRBD1	TRBV9	TRBJ2-7	-	TGTGCCAGCGCGGAAGACAGGGACTACGAGCAGTACTTC	CASAEDRDYEQYF
-	TRBV5-1	TRBJ1-4	-	TGCGCCAGCAGCACCGGGACAATAGGAAAACTGTTTTTT	CASSTGTIGKLFF
TRBD2	TRBV19	TRBJ2-2	-	TGTGCCAGTGGGGGGGTTTTGAACACCGGGGAGCTGTTTTTT	CASGGVLNTGELFF
-	TRBV28	TRBJ1-5	once	TGTGCCAGCAACGCCCCCCCGACAAGCAATCAGCCCCAGCATTTT	CASNAPPTSNQPQHF
TRBD2	TRBV5-1	TRBJ2-3	-	TGCGCCAGCAGCCCCCGTCCTCTAGCGGGAGGGCCCGAGGATACGCAGTATTTT	CASSPRPLAGGPEDTQYF
-	TRBV19	TRBJ1-4	-	TGTGCCAGTAGATCCGACAGATTTGAGCGTGAAAAACTGTTTTTT	CASRSDRFEREKLFF
TRBD2	TRBV24-1	TRBJ2-3	-	TGTGCCACCAGGCGGGAGTCCTCAGATACGCAGTATTTT	CATRRESSDTQYF
-	TRBV19	TRBJ2-2	-	TGTGCCAGTAGTATCCTCCATATGGCGGGGCCGAACACCGGGGAGCTGTTTTTT	CASSILHMAGPNTGELFF
-	TRBV19	TRBJ2-7	-	TGTGCCAGTACCCCAGGACGGGGTGGCTACGAGCAGTACTTC	CASTPGRGGYEQYF
TRBD1	TRBV7-9	TRBJ1-4	-	TGTGCCAGCAGCCTCGGACAGGGGGGATTTGCAACTAATGAAAAACTGTTTTTT	CASSLGQGGFATNEKLFF
-	TRBV5-4	TRBJ1-1	few	TGTGCCAGCAGCTTGGCGCAGGGGTCCGGCACTGAAGCTTTCTTT	CASSLAQGSGTEAFF
-	TRBV6-1	TRBJ1-5	once	TGTGCCAGCAGTGAAGCCGGGTGGGTAGATAGCAATCAGCCCCAGCATTTT	CASSEAGWVDSNQPQHF
-	TRBV6-5	TRBJ2-7	-	TGTGCCAGCAGTTACTCGCACGGGCGGGCGTACGAGCAGTACTTC	CASSYSHGRAYEQYF
-	TRBV5-1	TRBJ1-3	-	TGCGCCAGCAGCTTGGAGCCCGGGACTCAAACTGGGGGAAACACCATATATTTT	CASSLEPGTQTGGNTIYF
TRBD2	TRBV11-2	TRBJ2-1	-	TGTGCCAGCAGCTCTCTAGCGGGAGGGGACAATGAGCAGTTCTTC	CASSSLAGGDNEQFF
-	TRBV9	TRBJ1-1	-	TGTGCCAGCAGTGTGACAGAGAACACTGAAGCTTTCTTT	CASSVTENTEAFF
TRBD1	TRBV30	TRBJ1-2	-	TGTGCCTGGAGTTCCGGGACAGGGGATGGCTACACCTTC	CAWSSGTGDGYTF
-	TRBV20-1	TRBJ1-2	-	TGCAGTGCTAGTTCAGACGCGGACTATGGCTACACCTTC	CSASSDADYGYTF
TRBD1	TRBV5-1	TRBJ1-1	-	TGCGCCAGCAGCTCGCAGGGGGGAACTGAAGCTTTCTTT	CASSSQGGTEAFF
TRBD2	TRBV24-1	TRBJ2-1	-	TGTGCCACCAGTGATTTAGGAGCGGGAGTCCACAATGAGCAGTTCTTC	CATSDLGAGVHNEQFF
-	TRBV5-5	TRBJ1-2	once	TGTGCCAGCACCCGTCCAGGGAATGGCTACACCTTC	CASTRPGNGYTF
-	TRBV15	TRBJ1-5	-	TGTGCCACCAGTAGGGGAGGACGCCAACTTAGCAATCAGCCCCAGCATTTT	CATSRGGRQLSNQPQHF
-	TRBV11-2	TRBJ2-5	-	TGTGCCAGCAGCTTAGATATCAGGGGCGAGGGAGAGACCCAGTACTTC	CASSLDIRGEGETQYF
-	TRBV18	TRBJ1-2	-	TGTGCCAGCTCACCAGGCGGATATGGCTACACCTTC	CASSPGGYGYTF
TRBD2	TRBV11-2	TRBJ2-5	-	TGTGCCAGCAGCTTAGGTGGTAGCGGGGCCATGATGGCCCAGTACTTC	CASSLGGSGAMMAQYF
-	TRBV9	TRBJ2-3	-	TGTGCCAGCAGCCCCCGCGAGTCGGGCACAGATACGCAGTATTTT	CASSPRESGTDTQYF
TRBD1	TRBV6-5	TRBJ1-1	once	TGTGCCAGCAGCACAGGGGCGTTTGCTGAAGCTTTCTTT	CASSTGAFAEAFF
-	TRBV7-6	TRBJ2-1	-	TGTGCCAGCAGCCAAACTAACAATGAGCAGTTCTTC	CASSQTNNEQFF
-	TRBV3-1/TRBV3-2	TRBJ2-7	-	TGTGCCAGCAGCCAAGACCATCTCTTCGTCGCGGAGCAGTACTTC	CASSQDHLFVAEQYF
-	TRBV5-1	TRBJ2-3	-	TGCGCCAGCAGCTTATCGCCGAGGCTAGCAGATAGAGATACGCAGTATTTT	CASSLSPRLADRDTQYF
TRBD2	TRBV6-5	TRBJ2-5	-	TGTGCCAGCAGTTATAGCGGGAGGGCAAAGGAGACCCAGTACTTC	CASSYSGRAKETQYF
-	TRBV9	TRBJ1-1	-	TGTGCCAGCAGCGTAGACGGGGGAGCGGGCACTGAAGCTTTCTTT	CASSVDGGAGTEAFF
-	TRBV28	TRBJ1-1	-	TGTGCCAGCAGTTTTGGAGGAGTCACTGAAGCTTTCTTT	CASSFGGVTEAFF
TRBD1	TRBV28	TRBJ1-3	-	TGTGCCAGCAGTTTAGGGGGACAGGGAATCTCCACCATATATTTT	CASSLGGQGISTIYF
TRBD1	TRBV9	TRBJ1-1	-	TGTGCCAGCAGCGAAAGGACAGGGAATGAAGCTTTCTTT	CASSERTGNEAFF
TRBD2	TRBV27	TRBJ2-1	-	TGTGCCAGCAGTATAACCACTAGCGGGAGCTACAATGAGCAGTTCTTC	CASSITTSGSYNEQFF
TRBD1	TRBV28	TRBJ1-2	few	TGTGCCAGCAGTTTGTACAGGGGGGTTTCTAACTATGGCTACACCTTC	CASSLYRGVSNYGYTF